These T cell receptor beta chains were read from a single sample in a study of T cells in Graves' hyperthyroidism and ophthalmopathy. One entry per CDR3 protein results from TCRdb running MiXCR on the multiplex PCR reads. The sample yields roughly 750,000 distinct CDR3 sequences, about 15% seen once. Material for sequencing was blood. Receptor source: a man between 18 and 35 years old with Graves' hyperthyroidism. CDR3s include the opening cysteine and the closing phenylalanine or tryptophan. Size is stated for part of the rows, as once, few or many counts, or as a class when the clone is expanded.

CDR3: CASSYKGSGSLSSYEQYF
length: 18
size: many
V: TRBV6-1

CDR3: CASSYLQATGELFF
length: 14
size: many
V: TRBV6-2/TRBV6-3

CDR3: CATGGGDGNTIYF
length: 13
size: few
V: TRBV9

CDR3: CASSATSGTYEQYF
length: 14
size: few
V: TRBV9

CDR3: CASSLDGTSGSKEQFF
length: 16
size: .
V: TRBV7-7

CDR3: CASSQRTGVRTRSYEQYF
length: 18
size: .
V: TRBV27

CDR3: CSARVASGSGETQYF
length: 15
size: many
V: TRBV20-1

CDR3: CASSLRTSTNYGYTF
length: 15
size: many
V: TRBV11-2

CDR3: CASSFAWYQETQYF
length: 14
size: .
V: TRBV13

CDR3: CASSGLAGAEQYF
length: 13
size: once
V: TRBV2

CDR3: CAWSRGGADTQYF
length: 13
size: few
V: TRBV30

CDR3: CASSWRDGELFF
length: 12
size: .
V: TRBV28

CDR3: CASSPVRQGASGELFF
length: 16
size: .
V: TRBV3-1

CDR3: CASSESQIGNQPQHF
length: 15
size: few
V: TRBV10-2

CDR3: CASSLFETPDYGYTF
length: 15
size: many
V: TRBV5-5

CDR3: CATSDLGDSQGDTQYF
length: 16
size: .
V: TRBV24-1

CDR3: CASSGKTGSLKAQYF
length: 15
size: .
V: TRBV7-2

CDR3: CASSVGLAGAGEQYF
length: 15
size: few
V: TRBV5-4

CDR3: CAISELLTGGADYGYTF
length: 17
size: many
V: TRBV10-3

CDR3: CASSLRQTGGYGYTF
length: 15
size: many
V: TRBV28

CDR3: CASSSSLIREGPYNEQFF
length: 18
size: .
V: TRBV9

CDR3: CSASHGGSSYNEQFF
length: 15
size: .
V: TRBV20-1